This T cell receptor beta chain stems from a study of T cell responses to AZD1222 COVID-19 vaccine. Assay used: immunoSEQ multiplex PCR; TCRdb lists only in-frame clones, some missing. This sample has about 160,000 clones; 92% occur once, and the top ten carry roughly 4.3%. The CDR3 length is 12 residues. Germline V gene sequence: CDR1 MDHEN, CDR2 SYDVKM. V lost 6 bases, J lost 3 bases, and 8 bases lay in between. Sample: peripheral blood, taken on day 0 of MenACWY control vaccination. The TCR originated in an adult in good health. The V gene is TRBV28, the J gene TRBJ1-2; D is uncertain. CDR3 coding DNA: TGTGCCAGCAGGACCCGGGACTATGGCTACACCTTC. Translated, it gives CASRTRDYGYTF.